Each of the 3 T cell receptor beta chains below was sequenced from the same sample in a study of molecular identifiers for immune sequencing clone quantification. TCRdb reanalysed the PCR reads using MiXCR and keeps one entry per CDR3 protein. The data contain hundreds of thousands of distinct CDR3 sequences, around 25% of them singletons. Sequenced material: naive CD8+ T cells from blood, with Jurkat cell RNA spiked in. Regarding subset: FACS-sorted CD8+CD4-CCR7+CD45RA+ naive T cells. The receptors stem from a human donor in good health. Some libraries in this study had Jurkat cell RNA spiked in.

On this clonotype: Given a much more abundant clone one base away, this may be a read error. The CDR3 nucleotides read TGTGCCAGCAGCTTAGTTCAGAGCATCACAGATGCGCAGTATTTT. Encoded protein: CASSLVQSITDAQYF. The V gene is TRBV11-2, the J gene TRBJ2-3, with D unresolved. The length of the CDR3 is 15 residues. The germline CDR1 and CDR2 sequences are SGHAT and FQNNGV.

There are a few counts of this clonotype. The genes are TRBV4-3 and TRBJ2-7; 7 bases are shared with TRBD1. This CDR3 spans 15 amino acids. The germline CDR1 and CDR2 sequences are LGHNA and YSLEER. J was trimmed by 4 bases and V by 3 bases; bases with no gene match: 9. The CDR3 region has the DNA TGCGCCAGCAGCCATGGACAGGAAGACCCATACGAGCAGTACTTC. Translated, it gives CASSHGQEDPYEQYF.

This clonotype showed up just a few times. This rearrangement joins TRBV7-9 to TRBJ2-3; TRBD1 might be the D (6 bases). The CDR3 has 15 amino acids. Deletions cut 7 bases from V and 1 base from J, with 15 bases between. Germline loops: CDR1 SEHNR, CDR2 FQNEAQ (reference sequence). In DNA, the CDR3 is TGTGCCAGCATCGATGCAGGGGCTGGCACAGATACGCAGTATTTT. It translates to CASIDAGAGTDTQYF.